Each of the 24 T cell receptor beta chains below was sequenced from the same sample in a study of blood T cell repertoires in COVID-19. Data came from immunoSEQ multiplex PCR; TCRdb stores just in-frame clones and leaves some out. This table has nearly 400,000 clones, 85% to 90% appearing once. Sample: PBMCs or T cells enriched from blood (not recorded which). These receptors originate from a woman under 40 who had recovered from COVID-19.

The chain employs TRBV30 and TRBJ2-2, with D perhaps matching TRBD1 (5 bases). Germline V gene sequence: CDR1 GTSNPN, CDR2 SVGIG (reference sequence). Trimming cost V 2 bases and J 7 bases, with 11 bases left between them. The CDR3 has 13 residues. CDR3 nucleotide sequence: TGTGCCTGGAGTTCAGGGCCCTTCGGGGAGCTGTTTTTT. It is translated as CAWSSGPFGELFF.

The chain recombines TRBV7-6 with TRBJ2-2; 12 bases agree with TRBD2. The trim removed 1 base at V and 4 bases at J, leaving 1 base unmatched. Germline V gives CDR1 SGHVS, CDR2 FNYEAQ. The CDR3 contains 16 residues. This CDR3 is CASSLVGLAGTGELFF. As DNA, the CDR3 is TGTGCCAGCAGCTTAGTGGGACTAGCGGGCACCGGGGAGCTGTTTTTT.

The V gene is TRBV1, the J gene TRBJ1-2. TRBV1 is annotated as a pseudogene. The CDR3 length is 18 residues. CDR3 protein: CTSSQAPGLPWSFYGYTF. The CDR3 coding sequence is TGCACCAGCAGCCAAGCGCCGGGACTGCCCTGGAGTTTCTATGGCTACACCTTC.

This clone was observed once. V is TRBV4-2 and J is TRBJ2-1; TRBD2 agrees at 8 bases. V dropped 0 bases and J dropped 5; count of bases not matched to a gene: 0. Germline V gene sequence: CDR1 LGHNA, CDR2 YNFKEQ. This CDR3 is built from 14 residues. CDR3 DNA: TGTGCCAGCAGCCAAGATAGCGGGAACAATGAGCAGTTCTTC. It yields the protein CASSQDSGNNEQFF.

The V call is TRBV7-2, the J call TRBJ1-3; D is uncertain. Trimming took off 1 base at V and 2 bases at J, with 9 bases between the two ends. Germline values: CDR1 SGHTA, CDR2 FQGNSA. This CDR3 is 15 amino acids long. This chain's CDR3 is CASSLDHGAGNTIYF. Here the CDR3 DNA reads TGTGCCAGCAGCTTAGATCACGGAGCTGGAAACACCATATATTTT.

The chain uses TRBV9 and TRBJ1-1, with D tentatively TRBD1 (6 bases). Germline loops: CDR1 SGDLS, CDR2 YYNGEE. V lost 0 bases to trimming and J lost 0 bases, with 18 bases between them. The CDR3 totals 18 residues. In DNA form, the CDR3 reads TGTGCCAGCAGCGTAGGAGCAGGGGAGGGAAGAGTGAACACTGAAGCTTTCTTT. As protein: CASSVGAGEGRVNTEAFF.

The rearrangement uses TRBV11-2 and TRBJ2-7; the match to TRBD2 covers 15 bases. Germline trimming cut 3 bases from V and 7 bases from J; bases unmatched to any gene: 7. This CDR3 spans 16 amino acids. Germline V gene sequence: CDR1 SGHAT, CDR2 FQNNGV. CDR3 nucleotide sequence: TGTGCCAGCAGCTTTCTTGGGACTAGCGGGAGGTTTGAGCAGTACTTC. Its protein is CASSFLGTSGRFEQYF.

The V gene is TRBV18, the J gene TRBJ2-1, with 13 bases aligning to TRBD2. Germline V lookup: CDR1 KGHSH, CDR2 LQKENI. With V trimmed by 3 bases and J by 2 bases, 10 bases remained unmatched. The CDR3 is made up of 19 amino acids. The CDR3: CASSPVPGTSGTPYNEQFF. The CDR3 nucleotides read TGTGCCAGCTCACCCGTACCCGGGACTAGCGGGACCCCCTACAATGAGCAGTTCTTC.

The chain uses TRBV11-3 and TRBJ1-3; no reliable D call. Germline V gene lookup returns CDR1 SGHNT and CDR2 YENEEA. Trimming took 0 bases from V and 4 from J, leaving 10 bases between them. The CDR3 length is 15 residues. Written as DNA, the CDR3 is TGTGCCAGCAGCTTAGATCTAACCCGAGGAAACACCATATATTTT. Encoded protein: CASSLDLTRGNTIYF.

The rearrangement joins TRBV14 to TRBJ1-1; no firm D call. The CDR3 is 16 amino acids. Germline lookup yields CDR1 SGHDN and CDR2 FVKESK. The V end was cut by 4 bases, the J end by 0 bases, with 15 bases between. The CDR3 loop is CASSLRTGYMNTEAFF. The CDR3 DNA follows: TGTGCCAGCAGCCTACGGACGGGGTACATGAACACTGAAGCTTTCTTT.

The chain combines TRBV9 with TRBJ2-7; 9 bases map to TRBD2. The CDR3 covers 14 residues. Germline CDR1 reads SGDLS; CDR2 reads YYNGEE. Trimming at V came to 1 base and at J to 7 bases, leaving 6 bases not matched to a gene. CDR3 sequence reads: CASSVRPSGVEQYF. DNA for the CDR3: TGTGCCAGCAGCGTAAGGCCTAGCGGGGTGGAGCAGTACTTC.

This clone was seen just once. The rearrangement joins TRBV28 to TRBJ2-5; possibly TRBD2 for D (5 bases). Germline CDR1 is MDHEN and CDR2 is SYDVKM. This CDR3 comprises 12 residues. V was shortened by 3 bases and J by 4 bases, with 6 bases between the two germline ends. The CDR3 reads CASSLRVETQYF. CDR3 in DNA: TGTGCCAGCAGTTTGAGGGTAGAGACCCAGTACTTC.

CDR3 amino acids: CAWSRGQGDYYEQYF. The CDR3 region has the DNA TGTGCCTGGAGTCGGGGACAAGGGGATTACTACGAGCAGTACTTC. This sequence joins TRBV30 and TRBJ2-7, with D possibly TRBD1 on 6 matching bases. Trimming removed 2 bases at V and 3 bases at J, with 17 bases between. Germline values: CDR1 GTSNPN, CDR2 SVGIG (reference sequence). This CDR3 is 15 amino acids long. Complete variable domain (other parts from reference TRBV30 and TRBJ2-7): SQTIHQWPATLVQPVGSPLSLECTVEGTSNPNLYWYRQAAGRGLQLLFYSVGIGQISSEVPQNLSASRPQDRQFILSSKKLLLSDSGFYLCAWSRGQGDYYEQYFGPGTRLTVT.

The chain carries TRBV7-2 and TRBJ2-5; D ambiguous. Germline CDR1 SGHTA, CDR2 FQGNSA. The CDR3 consists of 14 residues. V was trimmed by 1 base and J by 5 bases, leaving 11 bases between them. Here the CDR3 reads CASSLGRSRETQYF. CDR3 coding DNA: TGTGCCAGCAGCTTAGGTCGCTCACGGGAGACCCAGTACTTC.

The J gene is TRBJ1-2, the V gene TRBV28; TRBD1 aligns across 7 bases. The V segment lost 8 bases and the J segment 10 bases; nucleotides outside the gene matches: 19. CDR1 and CDR2 from the germline V gene are MDHEN and SYDVKM. The CDR3 consists of 15 residues. Here the CDR3 reads CASATTPGQHPFYTF. The DNA of the CDR3 is TGTGCCAGCGCTACCACACCGGGACAGCATCCATTCTACACCTTC.

The genes are TRBV15 and TRBJ2-3; D possibly corresponds to TRBD1 (6 bases). CDR1 and CDR2 (germline): LNHNV, YYDKDF (reference sequence). This CDR3 region has 15 residues. V lost 0 bases and J 9 bases, leaving 16 bases between the germline ends. CDR3 sequence: CATSRDLLRGNTQYF. The CDR3 nucleotides are TGTGCCACCAGCAGAGATCTATTAAGGGGGAACACGCAGTATTTT.

The V gene is TRBV6-1, the J gene TRBJ2-7; D is ambiguous. Trimming stripped 3 bases from V and 3 bases from J, with 9 bases between. CDR1 is MNHNS and CDR2 is SASEGT in the germline V gene. The CDR3 consists of 13 residues. CDR3 sequence: CASSEYGVYEQYF. For the CDR3, the DNA is TGTGCCAGCAGTGAGTACGGAGTCTACGAGCAGTACTTC.

V gene TRBV7-9 combines with J gene TRBJ2-2, with D tentatively TRBD2 (6 bases). With 3 bases removed from V and 7 bases from J, the gap between germline ends came to 6 bases. The germline CDR1 and CDR2 sequences are SEHNR and FQNEAQ (reference sequence). This CDR3 comprises 12 residues. The chain's CDR3 is CASSLEGGELFF. The CDR3 DNA is TGTGCCAGCAGCTTGGAGGGCGGGGAGCTGTTTTTT.

CDR3 residues: CASSLVGGGRSTGELFF. Here the CDR3 DNA reads TGTGCCAGCAGCTTAGTAGGGGGCGGGAGGAGCACCGGGGAGCTGTTTTTT. The J gene is TRBJ2-2, the V gene TRBV11-2; a weak D match, TRBD2 (8 bases). Germline loops: CDR1 SGHAT, CDR2 FQNNGV. Trimming removed 1 base at V and 4 bases at J, with 16 bases between. The CDR3 is 17 residues long. The variable domain in full, completed from reference TRBV11-2 and TRBJ2-2, reads EAGVAQSPRYKIIEKRQSVAFWCNPISGHATLYWYQQILGQGPKLLIQFQNNGVVDDSQLPKDRFSAERLKGVDSTLKIQPAKLEDSAVYLCASSLVGGGRSTGELFFGEGSRLTVL.

The CDR3 reads CASSPQGHNEQFF. The CDR3, as DNA: TGTGCCAGCAGCCCACAGGGGCACAATGAGCAGTTCTTC. The chain is built from TRBV7-3 and TRBJ2-1; 7 bases align to TRBD1. The J segment lost 5 bases and the V segment lost 5 bases, leaving 3 bases of the junction unmatched. The germline gives CDR1 SGHTA, CDR2 FQGTGA. This CDR3 comprises 13 residues.

The V gene is TRBV5-4, the J gene TRBJ2-1; TRBD2 agrees at 13 bases. Unmatched junction bases numbered 5, after V lost 2 bases and J lost 0 bases. The CDR3 has 18 residues. The V gene's germline CDR1 is SGHNT and CDR2 YYREEE (reference sequence). Here the CDR3 DNA reads TGTGCCAGCAGCTTCGGACTAGCGGGAGCGAGCTCCTACAATGAGCAGTTCTTC. As protein: CASSFGLAGASSYNEQFF.

The gene calls are TRBV7-3 and TRBJ1-1; D not resolved. The V end was cut by 0 bases, the J end by 1 base, with 6 bases between. The CDR3 runs 14 residues. Germline V gene lookup returns CDR1 SGHTA and CDR2 FQGTGA. CDR3 in amino acids: CASSLTGQNTEAFF. The CDR3 DNA reads TGTGCCAGCAGCTTAACGGGCCAGAACACTGAAGCTTTCTTT.

This clone has just a few counts. The genes are TRBV24-1 and TRBJ2-7; perhaps TRBD1 as D (6 bases). Germline CDR1 reads KGHDR; CDR2 reads SFDVKD. The V gene lost 5 bases and the J gene lost 5 bases, with 9 bases spanning the gap. The CDR3 consists of 12 residues. The CDR3 DNA reads TGTGCCACCAGTGTGCAGGGGAACGAGCAGTACTTC. It codes for CATSVQGNEQYF.

The CDR3 loop is CSVGEVTHAANYEQYF. As DNA, the CDR3 is TGCAGCGTTGGTGAGGTAACCCATGCCGCAAACTACGAGCAGTACTTC. The rearrangement joins TRBV29-1 to TRBJ2-7, with D hard to call. CDR1 SQVTM and CDR2 ANQGSEA come from the germline V gene. Trimming pared 4 bases from V and 3 bases from J, leaving 22 bases between. This CDR3 is built from 16 residues.